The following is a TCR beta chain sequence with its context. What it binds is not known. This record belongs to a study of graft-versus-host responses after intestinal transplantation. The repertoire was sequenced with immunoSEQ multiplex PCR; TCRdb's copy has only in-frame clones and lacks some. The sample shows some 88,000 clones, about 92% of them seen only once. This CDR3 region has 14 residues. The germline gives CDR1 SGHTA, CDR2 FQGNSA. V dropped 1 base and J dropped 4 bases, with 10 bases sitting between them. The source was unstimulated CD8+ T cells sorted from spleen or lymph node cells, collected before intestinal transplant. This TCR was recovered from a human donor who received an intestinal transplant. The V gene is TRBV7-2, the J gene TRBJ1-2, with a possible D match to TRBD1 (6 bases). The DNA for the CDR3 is TGTGCCAGCAGCTTAGACCCAGGGGCCTATGGCTACACCTTC. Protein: CASSLDPGAYGYTF.